The 27 T cell receptor beta chains given below trace back to one sample, sequenced in a study of identical twins. A single record per CDR3 protein comes from TCRdb applying MiXCR to the 5' RACE reads. The sample lists some 590,000 distinct CDR3 sequences; around a tenth were seen once. These data were also filed under a second study, of yellow fever vaccine responses in identical twins.

The sequenced material came from PBMCs. These receptors were taken from a woman younger than 35 in good health.

The chain carries TRBV24-1 and TRBJ2-1; D is uncertain. The CDR3 runs 14 residues. Germline-derived CDR1 and CDR2 are KGHDR and SFDVKD. Trimming cost V 6 bases and J 7 bases, with 15 bases left between them. The CDR3 nucleotides read TGTGCCACCAGTACACGGACGGGCATAAATGAGCAGTTCTTC. The encoded protein is CATSTRTGINEQFF.

The CDR3 region is CASSPGQGASVAKNIQYF. The CDR3 region has the DNA TGTGCCAGCTCACCAGGGCAGGGGGCCTCCGTAGCCAAAAACATTCAGTACTTC. This sequence joins TRBV18 and TRBJ2-4, with 8 nucleotides matching TRBD1. This CDR3 is 18 amino acids long. Per the germline V gene, CDR1 is KGHSH and CDR2 is LQKENI. V was clipped by 2 bases and J by 0 bases; unmatched bases: 9. Drawing the rest from reference TRBV18 and TRBJ2-4, the complete variable domain is NAGVMQNPRHLVRRRGQEARLRCSPMKGHSHVYWYRQLPEEGLKFMVYLQKENIIDESGMPKERFSAEFPKEGPSILRIQQVVRGDSAAYFCASSPGQGASVAKNIQYFGAGTRLSVL.

This clonotype occurred a few times. The genes are TRBV20-1 and TRBJ2-3, with TRBD2 matching 12 bases. The CDR3 loop spans 17 amino acids. The junction had 11 bases not matched to a gene; V was cut back by 2 bases and J by 5 bases. The germline V gene has CDR1 DFQATT and CDR2 SNEGSKA (reference sequence). The CDR3 nucleotides are TGCAGTGCTAGAACGCCTAGCTCTAGCGGGGGGGTAGATACGCAGTATTTT. It translates to CSARTPSSSGGVDTQYF.

This clonotype was seen a handful of times. The chain recombines TRBV7-8 with TRBJ1-2, with 8 bases lining up with TRBD1. V shed 1 base and J 0 bases; nucleotides not matched to a gene: 10. Germline V gene lookup returns CDR1 SGHVS and CDR2 FQNEAQ. The CDR3 is made up of 18 amino acids. CDR3 residues: CASSLGVAQGASNYGYTF. The CDR3 nucleotides read TGTGCCAGCAGCTTAGGTGTCGCCCAGGGGGCCTCTAACTATGGCTACACCTTC.

This clonotype was seen ten or more times. As DNA, the CDR3 is TGTGCCAGCAGAGAGAACCTCAGGAATGAGCAGTTCTTC. It yields the protein CASRENLRNEQFF. The chain couples TRBV3-1 to TRBJ2-1; D uncertain. Germline V gene data show CDR1 as LGHDT and CDR2 as YNNKEL (reference sequence). V dropped 6 bases and J dropped 7 bases, with 13 bases sitting between them. The CDR3 covers 13 residues.

This clonotype was seen many times. This chain links TRBV4-1 with TRBJ2-3; TRBD2 aligns across 13 bases. This CDR3 spans 16 amino acids. CDR1 MGHRA and CDR2 YSYEKL come from the germline V gene. V gave up 6 bases and J gave up 11 bases; unmatched junction bases: 14. DNA for the CDR3: TGCGCCAGCAGAGGACTAGCGGGAGATCCTGGTCGGGTGCAGTATTTT. Amino acid sequence: CASRGLAGDPGRVQYF.

This clonotype was recorded at least ten times. The V and J genes are TRBV28 and TRBJ1-6, with 7 bases aligning to TRBD1. This CDR3 comprises 17 residues. After removal of 5 bases from V and 7 bases from J, the junction contained 14 bases not matched to a gene. Germline V CDR1 and CDR2: MDHEN, SYDVKM. In nucleotides, the CDR3 is TGTGCCAGCAGTGGACAGGAGGTCGATTTTGTGAATTCACCCCTCCACTTT. Protein sequence: CASSGQEVDFVNSPLHF. Full variable domain (missing parts from reference TRBV28 and TRBJ1-6): DVKVTQSSRYLVKRTGEKVFLECVQDMDHENMFWYRQDPGLGLRLIYFSYDVKMKEKGDIPEGYSVSREKKERFSLILESASTNQTSMYLCASSGQEVDFVNSPLHFGNGTRLTVT.

Comments on this clonotype: A single base separates this from a much larger clone, so it may be a read error. The chain employs TRBV2 and TRBJ2-6; the match to TRBD1 covers 7 bases. This CDR3 contains 18 residues. Trimming removed 5 bases from V and 2 bases from J; junction bases left unmatched: 12. The V gene's germline CDR1 is SNHLY and CDR2 FYNNEI. CDR3 nucleotide sequence: TGTGCCAGCAGTACCGATACAGGGGCGGATCCTGGGGCCAACGTCCTGACTTTC. It codes for CASSTDTGADPGANVLTF.

To note about this clonotype: A read error may explain this, as a much larger clone is one base away. The chain combines TRBV3-1 with TRBJ1-2, with unresolved D. Germline CDR1 LGHDT, CDR2 YNNKEL (reference sequence). This CDR3 has 13 amino acids. CDR3 region: CACSQEAGYGYTF. CDR3 DNA: TGTGCCTGCAGCCAAGAGGCAGGCTATGGCTACACCTTC. The variable domain in full, completed from reference TRBV3-1 and TRBJ1-2, reads DTAVSQTPKYLVTQMGNDKSIKCEQNLGHDTMYWYKQDSKKFLKIMFSYNNKELIINETVPNRFSPKSPDKAHLNLHINSLELGDSAVYFCACSQEAGYGYTFGSGTRLTVV.

In its sample, this clonotype was seen many times. The rearrangement links TRBV7-2 to TRBJ2-1; 10 nucleotides align to TRBD1. With 1 base clipped from V and 15 bases from J, the junction kept 9 bases outside the gene matches. Germline values: CDR1 SGHTA, CDR2 FQGNSA. This CDR3 comprises 14 residues. The DNA of the CDR3 is TGTGCCAGCAGCTTAGGGGACAGGGGCTCCTTGCCGTTCTTC. This gives the protein CASSLGDRGSLPFF.

This clonotype was recorded at least ten times. This chain connects TRBV7-3 to TRBJ2-7; D is perhaps TRBD1 (6 bases). The germline V gene encodes CDR1 SGHTA and CDR2 FQGTGA. V was cut by 9 bases and J by 0 bases, with 9 bases left in between. This CDR3 is built from 12 residues. CDR3 bases: TGTGCCAGTGGACAGAACTCCTACGAGCAGTACTTC. Residues: CASGQNSYEQYF.

A few counts support this clonotype. The chain joins TRBV7-3 to TRBJ1-6; maybe TRBD1 (5 bases). Germline CDR1 SGHTA, CDR2 FQGTGA. This CDR3 has 17 amino acids. DNA for the CDR3: TGTGTCCGCGGAAAGGGGACGGTGAGCTCCTATAATTCACCCCTCCACTTT. This codes for CVRGKGTVSSYNSPLHF.

This clonotype appeared many times. V and J are TRBV5-1 and TRBJ1-6; a weak D match, TRBD1 (6 bases). Trimming left V 4 bases short and J 9 bases short, with 17 bases between. The V gene's germline CDR1 is SGHRS and CDR2 YFSETQ. This CDR3 has 15 amino acids. CDR3 region: CASSPIQGGGSPLHF. The DNA for the CDR3 is TGCGCCAGCAGCCCCATACAGGGCGGTGGTTCACCCCTCCACTTT.

This sequence joins TRBV29-1 and TRBJ2-7; D is uncertain. The CDR3 extends over 11 amino acids. Trimming removed 6 bases from V and 3 bases from J, with 9 bases in between. CDR1 is SQVTM and CDR2 is ANQGSEA in the germline V gene. For the CDR3, the DNA is TGCAGCGTCGGTGTAGACTACGAGCAGTACTTC. Protein: CSVGVDYEQYF.

The chain employs TRBV19 and TRBJ2-7, with 9 bases that match TRBD1. This CDR3 region has 16 residues. Germline V gives CDR1 LNHDA, CDR2 SQIVND (reference sequence). Trimming took 6 bases from V and 6 from J; bases not matched to a gene: 15. The CDR3 DNA sequence: TGTGCCAGTAGCCACGGACAGGGACAGGGCACCCTCGAGCAGTACTTC. Translated, it gives CASSHGQGQGTLEQYF.

This clonotype was seen ten or more times. The rearrangement links TRBV20-1 to TRBJ1-6, with 8 nucleotides matching TRBD1. Germline assignment: CDR1 DFQATT and CDR2 SNEGSKA (reference sequence). CDR3 size: 13 residues. The trim removed 6 bases at V and 10 bases at J, leaving 8 bases unmatched. The DNA for the CDR3 is TGCAGTGCCTTTGGACAGGGCTACTCACCCCTCCACTTT. Its protein is CSAFGQGYSPLHF.

The chain employs TRBV7-6 and TRBJ2-7; D is ambiguous. CDR1 is SGHVS, CDR2 FNYEAQ, per germline. V dropped 2 bases and J dropped 2 bases, with 7 bases sitting between them. The CDR3 loop spans 13 amino acids. The CDR3 is CASSLSRTYEQYF. CDR3 DNA sequence: TGTGCCAGCAGCTTATCTCGGACCTACGAGCAGTACTTC.

This clonotype was seen at least ten times. CDR3 sequence: CASSLGQKGNSPLHF. CDR3 coding DNA: TGCGCCAGCAGCTTGGGCCAGAAAGGAAATTCACCCCTCCACTTT. V usage is TRBV5-1 and J usage is TRBJ1-6; D gene uncertain. Per the germline V gene, CDR1 is SGHRS and CDR2 is YFSETQ. The CDR3 has 15 amino acids. V lost 0 bases to trimming and J lost 7 bases, with 11 bases between them.

The chain combines TRBV5-1 with TRBJ2-7; 7 nucleotides match TRBD1. This CDR3 comprises 16 residues. CDR1 and CDR2 from the germline V gene are SGHRS and YFSETQ. V gave up 1 base and J gave up 0 bases; unmatched junction bases: 7. CDR3 sequence: CASSLRGTVSSYEQYF. DNA for the CDR3: TGCGCCAGCAGCTTGAGAGGGACAGTGAGCTCCTACGAGCAGTACTTC.

This clonotype was counted at least ten times. This rearrangement joins TRBV10-2 to TRBJ1-2; no firm D call. This CDR3 is 12 amino acids long. V gave up 8 bases and J gave up 5 bases, with 12 bases separating them. Per the germline V gene, CDR1 is WSHSY and CDR2 is SAAADI. As DNA, the CDR3 is TGCGCCAGCGGCCTTCGGGAGTATGGCTACACCTTC. It codes for CASGLREYGYTF.

A few counts support this clonotype. J is TRBJ2-3 and V is TRBV20-1, with D unresolved. Germline-derived CDR1 and CDR2 are DFQATT and SNEGSKA (reference sequence). V shed 4 bases and J shed 0 bases, with 11 bases lying between them. The CDR3 sequence is 14 residues long. For the CDR3, the DNA is TGCAGTGCTACGGAGACGGTTAGCACAGATACGCAGTATTTT. Translating it yields CSATETVSTDTQYF.

This clonotype has just a few counts. V is TRBV29-1 and J is TRBJ2-3; D remains unclear. From germline, CDR1 is SQVTM and CDR2 ANQGSEA. The ends were cut back, 4 bases at V and 2 bases at J, with 10 bases in the middle. The CDR3 extends over 13 amino acids. This chain's CDR3 is CSVVLANTDTQYF. Here the CDR3 DNA reads TGCAGCGTTGTTCTGGCGAACACAGATACGCAGTATTTT.

This clonotype was detected ten times or more. The J gene is TRBJ2-7, the V gene TRBV4-3; D is undetermined. In germline, CDR1 is LGHNA, CDR2 YSLEER. V was shortened by 1 base and J by 1 base, with 11 bases between the two germline ends. CDR3 length equals 15 residues. The CDR3 loop is CASSQVLGSSYEQYF. The CDR3 coding sequence is TGCGCCAGCAGCCAAGTTTTGGGCAGTTCCTACGAGCAGTACTTC.

The rearrangement joins TRBV5-1 to TRBJ2-7; 11 bases align to TRBD2. The CDR3 has 15 amino acids. In germline, CDR1 is SGHRS, CDR2 YFSETQ. V gave up 1 base and J gave up 4 bases; unmatched junction bases: 4. DNA of the CDR3: TGCGCCAGCAGCTTGCGACTAGCGGGGATGTACGAGCAGTACTTC. Protein: CASSLRLAGMYEQYF.

This clonotype was seen a few times. V is TRBV20-1 and J is TRBJ2-6; D unresolved. The V end lost 5 bases, the J end lost 0 bases, and 11 bases lay between the germline ends. The CDR3 runs to 15 residues. Germline CDR1 DFQATT, CDR2 SNEGSKA (reference sequence). CDR3 loop: CSASPGLSGANVLTF. Here the CDR3 DNA reads TGCAGTGCTTCCCCAGGTCTCTCTGGGGCCAACGTCCTGACTTTC.

This clonotype was found a few times. V usage is TRBV6-1 and J usage is TRBJ1-1; D not certain. CDR1 is MNHNS, CDR2 SASEGT, per germline. Trimming shortened V by 2 bases and J by 4 bases, and 11 bases separated the two germline ends. This CDR3 has 14 amino acids. The CDR3 bases are TGTGCCAGCAGTGAACACCGTTGGGGCACTGAAGCTTTCTTT. As protein: CASSEHRWGTEAFF.

The genes are TRBV29-1 and TRBJ1-2; no reliable D call. The CDR3 has 12 residues. Between the trimmed V and J ends, which lost 4 bases and 8 bases, there was a span of 14 bases. The V gene's germline CDR1 is SQVTM and CDR2 ANQGSEA. The CDR3 DNA reads as TGCAGCGTTGTTATTCGGGATTGGGGCTACACCTTC. Encoded protein: CSVVIRDWGYTF.